One sample yielded the 25 T cell receptor beta chains listed below, sequenced in a study of OX40 agonist ivuxolimab in advanced cancers. Repertoires were generated with immunoSEQ multiplex PCR, while TCRdb's copy carries only in-frame clones and drops some. The sample has some 67,000 clones; around nine tenths are singletons. Sequenced material: CD4+ or CD8+ T cells sorted from blood, taken in a trial of the OX40 agonist ivuxolimab. These receptors all come from an adult with an advanced solid tumor such as melanoma, head and neck, liver or kidney cancer.

V gene TRBV6-5 combines with J gene TRBJ2-7; tentatively, D is TRBD2 (6 bases). CDR3 length: 14 residues. The V and J ends lost 6 bases and 0 bases respectively, with 12 bases between them. Germline V gives CDR1 MNHEY, CDR2 SVGAGI. CDR3 sequence: CASRRAGNSYEQYF. The CDR3 nucleotides read TGTGCCAGCAGACGAGCGGGCAACTCCTACGAGCAGTACTTC.

The V and J genes are TRBV19 and TRBJ2-2; 9 positions agree with TRBD1. V trimming: 4 bases; J trimming: 5 bases; junction bases outside the gene matches: 5. The length of the CDR3 is 15 residues. Germline V gene data show CDR1 as LNHDA and CDR2 as SQIVND (reference sequence). Here the CDR3 DNA reads TGTGCCAGTAGTAACCGACAGGGGGGTACCGGGGAGCTGTTTTTT. Translation: CASSNRQGGTGELFF. Combining the CDR3 with reference TRBV19 and TRBJ2-2 gives the whole variable domain DGGITQSPKYLFRKEGQNVTLSCEQNLNHDAMYWYRQDPGQGLRLIYYSQIVNDFQKGDIAEGYSVSREKKESFPLTVTSAQKNPTAFYLCASSNRQGGTGELFFGEGSRLTVL.

The rearrangement joins TRBV28 to TRBJ2-3; D gene unclear. V lost 5 bases and J 1 base, leaving 7 bases between the germline ends. Germline CDR1 MDHEN, CDR2 SYDVKM. This CDR3 is 13 amino acids long. Here the CDR3 reads CASSLSGTDTQYF. The CDR3 DNA reads as TGTGCCAGCAGTCTGTCGGGCACAGATACGCAGTATTTT.

V and J are TRBV5-1 and TRBJ2-2, with D possibly being TRBD2 (6 bases). The CDR3 extends over 15 amino acids. The V end lost 4 bases, the J end lost 7 bases, and 17 bases lay between the germline ends. The germline CDR1 and CDR2 sequences are SGHRS and YFSETQ. In nucleotides, the CDR3 is TGCGCCAGCAGCCTATCAGGAGGGCCGGACGGGGAGCTGTTTTTT. Amino acids: CASSLSGGPDGELFF.

The V call is TRBV5-5, the J call TRBJ2-5; possible D gene TRBD2, 5 bases. CDR3 length: 14 amino acids. Germline CDR1 SGHKS, CDR2 YYEKEE (reference sequence). V was trimmed by 3 bases and J by 4 bases, leaving 13 bases between them. This CDR3 reads CASSSDFSTETQYF. CDR3 DNA: TGTGCCAGCAGCTCGGACTTCTCCACAGAGACCCAGTACTTC.

The chain recombines TRBV29-1 with TRBJ2-5; TRBD2 might be the D (7 bases). The CDR3 is 14 residues long. V was pared by 4 bases and J by 5 bases, with 17 bases between. Germline CDR1 reads SQVTM; CDR2 reads ANQGSEA. CDR3 sequence: CSVGGTPGRETQYF. The DNA of the CDR3 is TGCAGCGTTGGAGGGACACCCGGGAGGGAGACCCAGTACTTC.

The chain links TRBV2 to TRBJ2-2, with 8 bases aligning to TRBD1. The CDR3 spans 14 residues. In germline, CDR1 is SNHLY, CDR2 FYNNEI. The V segment lost 7 bases and the J segment 4 bases; nucleotides outside the gene matches: 5. The CDR3 loop is CASTWQGATGELFF. CDR3 nucleotide sequence: TGTGCCAGCACCTGGCAGGGGGCCACCGGGGAGCTGTTTTTT.

The count of this clone is one. V usage is TRBV11-3 and J usage is TRBJ2-7, with D perhaps matching TRBD2 (5 bases). The CDR3 is 16 residues long. Germline V CDR1 and CDR2: SGHNT, YENEEA. V lost 5 bases and J 2 bases, leaving 19 bases between the germline ends. The CDR3: CASSPGAGLKTYEQYF. CDR3 DNA: TGTGCCAGCAGCCCTGGAGCCGGACTTAAGACCTACGAGCAGTACTTC.

This chain joins TRBV28 and TRBJ1-2; possibly TRBD1 for D (6 bases). CDR3 length: 14 residues. Trimming took 5 bases from V and 5 from J, leaving 15 bases between them. Germline assignment: CDR1 MDHEN and CDR2 SYDVKM. The chain's CDR3 is CASSRQALPYGYTF. The CDR3 DNA sequence: TGTGCCAGCAGTCGACAGGCATTACCTTATGGCTACACCTTC.

The rearrangement links TRBV6-5 to TRBJ1-2; D ambiguous. V lost 6 bases to trimming and J lost 7 bases, with 12 bases between them. The CDR3 consists of 12 residues. CDR1 is MNHEY and CDR2 is SVGAGI in the germline V gene. CDR3 residues: CASSPFLGGYTF. The CDR3 nucleotides read TGTGCCAGCAGCCCCTTTCTTGGTGGCTACACCTTC.

This chain connects TRBV29-1 to TRBJ2-2, with D maybe TRBD2 (5 bases). Trimming shortened V by 4 bases and J by 2 bases, and 17 bases separated the two germline ends. CDR3 length: 16 residues. CDR1 is SQVTM, CDR2 ANQGSEA, per germline. In nucleotides, the CDR3 is TGCAGCGTTGTTTTGTTCGGGAACCTCAACACCGGGGAGCTGTTTTTT. This translates into CSVVLFGNLNTGELFF.

The chain is built from TRBV15 and TRBJ1-1; the D gene is possibly TRBD1 (5 bases). The CDR3 loop spans 15 amino acids. CDR1 and CDR2 from the germline V gene are LNHNV and YYDKDF (reference sequence). V gave up 3 bases and J gave up 1 base, with 12 bases separating them. This CDR3 is CATSRTEGWNTEAFF. CDR3 nucleotide sequence: TGTGCCACCAGCAGGACAGAAGGTTGGAACACTGAAGCTTTCTTT.

The chain combines TRBV6-1 with TRBJ1-6, with 10 nucleotides matching TRBD1. V was clipped by 2 bases and J by 6 bases; unmatched bases: 1. CDR1 and CDR2 (germline): MNHNS, SASEGT. This CDR3 contains 15 residues. DNA of the CDR3: TGTGCCAGCAGTGAATGGGACAGGGGTAATTCACCCCTCCACTTT. As protein: CASSEWDRGNSPLHF.

The chain carries TRBV18 and TRBJ2-1, with 13 bases that match TRBD2. Germline loops: CDR1 KGHSH, CDR2 LQKENI. The V and J ends lost 1 base and 4 bases, in that order; junction bases with no gene match: 4. The CDR3 is 17 residues long. CDR3 in DNA: TGTGCCAGCTCACCACGGACTAGCGGGAGTGGATACAATGAGCAGTTCTTC. As protein: CASSPRTSGSGYNEQFF.

This rearrangement joins TRBV9 to TRBJ2-1; tentatively, D is TRBD1 (6 bases). Germline V gene sequence: CDR1 SGDLS, CDR2 YYNGEE. Trimming pared 4 bases from V and 12 bases from J, leaving 14 bases between. This CDR3 contains 12 residues. The CDR3 bases are TGTGCCAGCAGCCCAGGGGCGAGGGGGCAGTTCTTC. Protein: CASSPGARGQFF.

V is TRBV7-2 and J is TRBJ2-3, with 7 bases lining up with TRBD2. This CDR3 is 15 amino acids long. CDR1 is SGHTA and CDR2 is FQGNSA in the germline V gene. The ends lost 1 base at V and 4 bases at J; junction bases unmatched: 5. The CDR3, as DNA: TGTGCCAGCAGCTTAGAGGGAGGGCCTGCAGATACGCAGTATTTT. Its protein is CASSLEGGPADTQYF.

As for this clone: Other DNA sequences in this specimen translate into the identical CDR3. The V and J genes are TRBV7-9 and TRBJ1-1; TRBD1 might be the D (6 bases). This CDR3 region has 13 residues. CDR1 and CDR2 from the germline V gene are SEHNR and FQNEAQ (reference sequence). Trimming cost V 4 bases and J 1 base, with 7 bases left between them. CDR3 sequence (DNA): TGTGCCAGCAGCTCACAGGGGAACACTGAAGCTTTCTTT. It codes for CASSSQGNTEAFF.

This clone was found once. The CDR3: CASSQGAYDTQYF. CDR3 sequence (DNA): TGCGCCAGCAGTCAGGGGGCATATGATACGCAGTATTTT. This chain links TRBV10-1 with TRBJ2-3, with 8 bases matching TRBD1. V lost 5 bases, J lost 6 bases, and 4 bases stayed unmatched. In germline, CDR1 is WNHNN, CDR2 SYGVQD (reference sequence). The length of the CDR3 is 13 residues.

DNA for the CDR3: TGTGCCAGCAGTCCCTCGCGGGGCTACAATGAGCAGTTCTTC. Its translation is CASSPSRGYNEQFF. This chain joins TRBV27 and TRBJ2-1, with a weak D call TRBD2 (6 bases). CDR3 size: 14 residues. The germline V and J ends were trimmed by 5 bases and 3 bases, with 11 bases remaining between them. CDR1 and CDR2 from the germline V gene are MNHEY and SMNVEV (reference sequence).

This chain uses TRBV5-4 with TRBJ2-3; 11 bases are shared with TRBD2. Germline V gives CDR1 SGHNT, CDR2 YYREEE (reference sequence). The CDR3 runs 15 residues. V shed 4 bases, J shed 3 bases, and the junction held 4 bases outside the gene matches. Written as DNA, the CDR3 is TGTGCCAGCAGCCTCCTAGCGGGAGGAACAGATACGCAGTATTTT. Its protein is CASSLLAGGTDTQYF.

The rearrangement uses TRBV19 and TRBJ2-3, with D tentatively TRBD2 (6 bases). Germline V gene lookup returns CDR1 LNHDA and CDR2 SQIVND (reference sequence). The germline V and J ends were trimmed by 10 bases and 1 base, with 12 bases remaining between them. CDR3 length: 13 residues. CDR3: CATRGAGTDTQYF. The CDR3 nucleotides read TGTGCCACCCGCGGGGCTGGCACAGATACGCAGTATTTT.

This chain links TRBV5-1 with TRBJ2-1, with 8 bases aligning to TRBD2. Germline V gene sequence: CDR1 SGHRS, CDR2 YFSETQ. CDR3 length: 17 amino acids. V gave up 8 bases and J gave up 6 bases; unmatched junction bases: 19. The CDR3 is CASRPWESGRSGNEQFF. The CDR3, as DNA: TGCGCCAGTCGACCTTGGGAGAGCGGGAGATCGGGCAATGAGCAGTTCTTC.

The chain's CDR3 is CASSQRTDSPNTEAFF. The CDR3 DNA reads as TGCGCCAGCAGCCAAAGGACCGACAGTCCGAACACTGAAGCTTTCTTT. V and J are TRBV4-1 and TRBJ1-1; weak D call: TRBD1 (5 bases). Germline-derived CDR1 and CDR2 are MGHRA and YSYEKL. The CDR3 is made up of 16 amino acids. The V end was cut by 2 bases, the J end by 1 base, with 14 bases between.

This chain connects TRBV28 to TRBJ1-1; 7 bases align to TRBD1. This CDR3 contains 12 residues. The ends lost 7 bases at V and 4 bases at J; junction bases unmatched: 3. Germline-derived CDR1 and CDR2 are MDHEN and SYDVKM. The CDR3 region has the DNA TGTGCCAGCACCAGGGGGTTCACTGAAGCTTTCTTT. This translates into CASTRGFTEAFF.

The chain has TRBV5-1 and TRBJ2-1, with D maybe TRBD2 (5 bases). V lost 7 bases to trimming and J lost 10 bases, with 21 bases between them. The CDR3 covers 14 residues. Germline V lookup: CDR1 SGHRS, CDR2 YFSETQ. In DNA form, the CDR3 reads TGCGCCAGCGGCACGAGAGGGCTAGCAGGCGAGCAGTTCTTC. Protein sequence: CASGTRGLAGEQFF.